The present T cell receptor (beta chain) was sequenced within a study of cytomegalovirus exposure and HLA in healthy donors. Broader study findings: Approximately 160 TCR beta chains were listed as cytomegalovirus-associated. Reports described diagnosis of cytomegalovirus status by the classifier as highly specific and sensitive. Later work showed greater clonal expansion in HLA-associated TCR beta chains than in equally common others. In a later analysis, several top co-occurrence clusters appeared linked to parvovirus B19, influenza, CMV and Epstein-Barr virus.

This CDR3 spans 15 amino acids. Trimming took 5 bases from V and 5 from J; bases not matched to a gene: 11. Germline V gene lookup returns CDR1 SGHVS and CDR2 FNYEAQ. Primers for the PCR totalled 60 Vbeta and 13 Jbeta. Using immunoSEQ multiplex PCR, the repertoire was profiled, and TCRdb retains in-frame clones only, with some absent. The table records 150,000 to 200,000 clones, about three quarters of them present only once. Worth noting for this clone: Antigen specificity is unknown.

The rearrangement uses TRBV7-6 and TRBJ2-5, with 7 bases that match TRBD1. Sequences were obtained from PBMCs. The receptor was derived from a woman aged 50 to 60 in good health and CMV-seropositive. CDR3 DNA sequence: TGTGCCAGCAGCGAAAGACAGGGTAATATGGAGACCCAGTACTTC. This codes for CASSERQGNMETQYF. Filled out from reference TRBV7-6 and TRBJ2-5, the complete variable domain reads GAGVSQSPRYKVTKRGQDVALRCDPISGHVSLYWYRQALGQGPEFLTYFNYEAQQDKSGLPNDRFSAERPEGSISTLTIQRTEQRDSAMYRCASSERQGNMETQYFGPGTRLLVL.